One sample yielded the 27 T cell receptor beta chains listed below, sequenced in a study of early T cells in non-severe SARS-CoV-2 infection. TCRdb reprocessed the 5' RACE reads via MiXCR and lists one record per CDR3 protein. The sample gives 40,000 to 55,000 distinct CDR3 sequences, 20% to 25% of which show up once; 3.5% to 5% is in the top ten. Here the sequenced sample was whole blood, taken at baseline. The source is an adult who was a healthcare worker with PCR-confirmed SARS-CoV-2 infection or an uninfected control (not recorded which).

The sample holds a few counts of this clonotype. The chain is built from TRBV5-1 and TRBJ2-2; either TRBD1 or TRBD2 may fit D (5 bases each). The CDR3 is 14 residues long. Germline lookup yields CDR1 SGHRS and CDR2 YFSETQ. V was clipped by 0 bases and J by 6 bases, with 9 bases between them. The CDR3 protein is CASSLGGAAGELFF. CDR3 in DNA: TGCGCCAGCAGCTTGGGAGGGGCCGCCGGGGAGCTGTTTTTT.

This clonotype was picked up a small number of times. This chain joins TRBV18 and TRBJ2-7; D might be TRBD1 (6 bases). The CDR3 spans 15 residues. Trimming removed 2 bases at V and 2 bases at J, with 13 bases between. CDR1 KGHSH and CDR2 LQKENI come from the germline V gene. The CDR3 loop is CASSPNRALAYEQYF. As DNA, the CDR3 is TGTGCCAGCTCACCAAACAGGGCCTTAGCCTACGAGCAGTACTTC.

The chain carries TRBV4-1 and TRBJ1-2; maybe TRBD1 (6 bases). Germline assignment: CDR1 MGHRA and CDR2 YSYEKL. This CDR3 region has 15 residues. Trimming removed 0 bases from V and 1 base from J, with 9 bases in between. CDR3 nucleotide sequence: TGCGCCAGCAGCCAAGATAACAGGGATAACTATGGCTACACCTTC. This codes for CASSQDNRDNYGYTF.

As regards this clonotype: A junction boundary mismatches the germline segment, possibly from a read error. The rearrangement uses TRBV5-4 and TRBJ2-6; tentatively, D is TRBD1 (5 bases). The CDR3 loop spans 17 amino acids. CDR1 is SGHNT, CDR2 YYREEE, per germline (reference sequence). As DNA, the CDR3 is TGTGCCAGCAGCTTGCCAGGACCGTCCTCTGGGGCCAACGTCCTGATTTTC. It yields the protein CASSLPGPSSGANVLIF.

This clonotype was detected a few times. V gene TRBV9 combines with J gene TRBJ2-7; TRBD2 is a possible D gene (5 bases). Per germline, CDR1 SGDLS and CDR2 YYNGEE. Trimming removed 0 bases at V and 6 bases at J, with 7 bases between. The CDR3 has 12 residues. This CDR3 is CASSVDRGEQYF. The DNA of the CDR3 is TGTGCCAGCAGCGTAGACCGGGGCGAGCAGTACTTC.

This clonotype was picked up a small number of times. The junction shows a germline mismatch at one end, possibly a read error. The rearrangement joins TRBV11-2 to TRBJ1-1; 9 nucleotides agree with TRBD1. The CDR3 length is 12 residues. Germline V gene sequence: CDR1 SGHAT, CDR2 FQNNGV. The CDR3 DNA is TGTGCCAGCAGCTGGGACAGGGCTGAAGCCTTCTTT. Encoded protein: CASSWDRAEAFF.

A few counts support this clonotype. The chain combines TRBV5-1 with TRBJ2-7; D gene ambiguous. Trimming took 4 bases from V and 5 from J, leaving 16 bases between them. CDR1 is SGHRS and CDR2 is YFSETQ in the germline V gene. This CDR3 has 14 residues. In DNA form, the CDR3 reads TGCGCCAGCAGCCGGTTCCCCTTGCTCCACGAGCAGTACTTC. This translates into CASSRFPLLHEQYF.

This chain connects TRBV20-1 to TRBJ2-3, with 7 bases fitting TRBD2. The CDR3 is 13 residues long. Germline loops: CDR1 DFQATT, CDR2 SNEGSKA (reference sequence). V dropped 1 base and J dropped 5; count of bases not matched to a gene: 3. CDR3 sequence: CSARGGGVDTQYF. CDR3 DNA sequence: TGCAGTGCTAGAGGGGGGGGAGTAGATACGCAGTATTTT.

The V and J genes are TRBV7-9 and TRBJ2-7; D could derive from TRBD1 or TRBD2 (5 bases each). V gave up 6 bases and J gave up 7 bases, with 19 bases separating them. The CDR3 has 14 amino acids. The germline V gene has CDR1 SEHNR and CDR2 FQNEAQ (reference sequence). CDR3 sequence reads: CASSRSGDGPEQYF. CDR3 coding DNA: TGTGCCAGCAGTCGGTCCGGGGACGGACCTGAGCAGTACTTC.

This chain links TRBV7-8 with TRBJ1-4; D unclear. Trimming cost V 6 bases and J 0 bases, with 17 bases left between them. The CDR3 has 17 residues. CDR1 is SGHVS and CDR2 is FQNEAQ in the germline V gene. The CDR3: CASRRAGVVATNEKLFF. As DNA, the CDR3 is TGTGCCAGCAGAAGGGCCGGCGTGGTTGCAACTAATGAAAAACTGTTTTTT.

V is TRBV5-4 and J is TRBJ1-6; D gene uncertain. Trimming took 3 bases from V and 7 from J, leaving 11 bases between them. The CDR3 is 14 amino acids. Per the germline V gene, CDR1 is SGHNT and CDR2 is YYREEE (reference sequence). CDR3 protein: CASSSNRWNSPLHF. The CDR3 coding sequence is TGTGCCAGCAGCTCAAATCGTTGGAATTCACCCCTCCACTTT.

The chain has TRBV7-3 and TRBJ2-3; the match to TRBD1 covers 7 bases. The CDR3 loop spans 14 amino acids. The trim removed 5 bases at V and 4 bases at J, leaving 6 bases unmatched. CDR1 is SGHTA, CDR2 FQGTGA, per germline. CDR3 amino acids: CASSPRQGADTQYF. For the CDR3, the DNA is TGTGCCAGCAGCCCCAGACAGGGAGCAGATACGCAGTATTTT.

There are a few counts of this clonotype. The chain has TRBV7-9 and TRBJ1-1, with D hard to call. CDR1 SEHNR and CDR2 FQNEAQ come from the germline V gene (reference sequence). This CDR3 spans 13 amino acids. Trimming pared 6 bases from V and 1 base from J, leaving 9 bases between. The CDR3 DNA follows: TGTGCCAGCAGTTCCTCACGGAACACTGAAGCTTTCTTT. As protein: CASSSSRNTEAFF.

This clonotype was counted only a few times. The chain employs TRBV7-9 and TRBJ2-3, with D possibly being TRBD2 (6 bases). CDR3 length: 17 residues. Germline V gene lookup returns CDR1 SEHNR and CDR2 FQNEAQ (reference sequence). Trimming stripped 6 bases from V and 0 bases from J, with 19 bases between. This CDR3 is CASSFGTSSFSTDTQYF. The CDR3 DNA sequence: TGTGCCAGCAGTTTCGGGACTTCCTCTTTTAGCACAGATACGCAGTATTTT.

J is TRBJ2-7 and V is TRBV6-6, with 13 bases fitting TRBD2. V dropped 3 bases and J dropped 2; count of bases not matched to a gene: 1. CDR3 length: 15 residues. Looked up from germline, CDR1 is MNHNY and CDR2 is SVGAGI (reference sequence). In DNA, the CDR3 is TGTGCCAGCAGTTATACTAGCGGGGGGGCCTACGAGCAGTACTTC. This translates into CASSYTSGGAYEQYF.

This clonotype was recorded a few times. The V and J genes are TRBV25-1 and TRBJ2-3; D ambiguous. Between the trimmed V and J ends, which lost 2 bases and 2 bases, there was a span of 11 bases. The CDR3 spans 15 residues. The germline CDR1 and CDR2 sequences are MGHDK and SYGVNS. The CDR3 reads CASSESGSSTDTQYF. The CDR3 DNA reads TGTGCCAGCAGTGAAAGTGGCAGCTCCACAGATACGCAGTATTTT.

The gene calls are TRBV7-9 and TRBJ2-1; 7 bases match TRBD1. The CDR3 is 15 amino acids. In germline, CDR1 is SEHNR, CDR2 FQNEAQ (reference sequence). The V and J ends lost 6 bases and 5 bases, in that order; junction bases with no gene match: 10. The chain's CDR3 is CASSIQGTAHNEQFF. The CDR3 nucleotides are TGTGCCAGCAGTATACAGGGGACCGCTCACAATGAGCAGTTCTTC.

The chain uses TRBV28 and TRBJ2-6, with TRBD1 matching 7 bases. The CDR3 covers 15 residues. The V and J ends lost 6 bases and 1 base, in that order; junction bases with no gene match: 3. Germline V CDR1 and CDR2: MDHEN, SYDVKM. Written as DNA, the CDR3 is TGTGCCAGCAGAAACAGGGGATCTGGGGCCAACGTCCTGACTTTC. This encodes CASRNRGSGANVLTF.

This clonotype was picked up many times. The gene calls are TRBV18 and TRBJ1-1; D unclear. The V and J ends lost 3 bases and 1 base respectively, with 6 bases between them. From germline, CDR1 is KGHSH and CDR2 LQKENI. The CDR3 has 13 residues. The CDR3 spells CASSPPENTEAFF. In DNA, the CDR3 is TGTGCCAGCTCACCGCCAGAGAACACTGAAGCTTTCTTT.

This clonotype was seen only a few times. The V call is TRBV7-2, the J call TRBJ2-7; D may match TRBD1 or TRBD2 (5 bases each). CDR1 and CDR2 (germline): SGHTA, FQGNSA. Between the trimmed V and J ends, which lost 5 bases and 6 bases, there was a span of 17 bases. The CDR3 totals 14 residues. The CDR3 region is CASSTSGTVPEQYF. DNA for the CDR3: TGTGCCAGCAGCACCTCCGGGACGGTACCCGAGCAGTACTTC.

This clonotype was picked up a small number of times. CDR3 nucleotide sequence: TGTGCCAGCAGCCAAGAAGGGACTCCCTACAATGAGCAGTTCTTC. Encoded protein: CASSQEGTPYNEQFF. V gene TRBV3-1 combines with J gene TRBJ2-1; tentatively, D is TRBD2 (6 bases). The CDR3 is made up of 15 amino acids. V shed 0 bases and J shed 2 bases, with 8 bases lying between them. The germline CDR1 and CDR2 sequences are LGHDT and YNNKEL (reference sequence).

This clonotype was picked up a small number of times. The chain has TRBV7-8 and TRBJ1-1; D ambiguous. Germline loops: CDR1 SGHVS, CDR2 FQNEAQ. The CDR3 runs to 17 residues. V lost 2 bases and J lost 1, with 17 bases in between. DNA for the CDR3: TGTGCCAGCAGCTTACAGGTCCCATCAGGCGGGAACACTGAAGCTTTCTTT. Protein: CASSLQVPSGGNTEAFF.

This clonotype was recorded a few times. The V and J genes are TRBV10-1 and TRBJ2-7; the D gene could be TRBD1 or TRBD2 (7 bases each). This CDR3 comprises 14 residues. The germline CDR1 and CDR2 sequences are WNHNN and SYGVQD (reference sequence). Trimming shortened V by 8 bases and J by 2 bases, and 16 bases separated the two germline ends. CDR3 DNA sequence: TGCGCCAGCGCCAGGGGGGGAAACACCTACGAGCAGTACTTC. This sequence encodes CASARGGNTYEQYF.

This rearrangement joins TRBV20-1 to TRBJ2-4, with no clear D. CDR3 length: 13 amino acids. The V and J ends lost 6 bases and 5 bases respectively, with 14 bases between them. Per germline, CDR1 DFQATT and CDR2 SNEGSKA (reference sequence). CDR3 amino acids: CSAPNDAENIQYF. CDR3 DNA sequence: TGCAGTGCCCCTAACGACGCAGAAAACATTCAGTACTTC.

V is TRBV2 and J is TRBJ2-4, with D perhaps matching TRBD2 (6 bases). The V end lost 1 base, the J end lost 1 base, and 11 bases lay between the germline ends. Germline lookup yields CDR1 SNHLY and CDR2 FYNNEI. This CDR3 has 16 amino acids. The CDR3 sequence: CASSEGASDAKNIQYF. The CDR3 DNA reads as TGTGCCAGCAGTGAAGGGGCTAGCGATGCCAAAAACATTCAGTACTTC.

This clonotype turned up a few times. The chain employs TRBV20-1 and TRBJ2-7; 7 bases align to TRBD2. The CDR3 runs 13 residues. Germline V gene sequence: CDR1 DFQATT, CDR2 SNEGSKA (reference sequence). The DNA for the CDR3 is TGCAGCGGCCTCGGGGGGAGCTCCTACGAGCAGTACTTC. Translating it yields CSGLGGSSYEQYF.

This clonotype was seen a handful of times. This chain links TRBV20-1 with TRBJ2-1, with TRBD1 matching over 8 bases. V shed 5 bases and J 8 bases; nucleotides not matched to a gene: 17. The length of the CDR3 is 16 residues. CDR1 is DFQATT and CDR2 is SNEGSKA in the germline V gene (reference sequence). CDR3 nucleotides: TGCAGTGCTGTAGAGTGGGGACAGGTCCCGAGGTATGAGCAGTTCTTC. As protein: CSAVEWGQVPRYEQFF.